Listed below are T cell receptor beta chains from one sample, sequenced in a study of blood T cell repertoires in COVID-19. Generated by immunoSEQ multiplex PCR, the TCRdb table keeps only in-frame clones and is missing some. Altogether about 55,000 clones are present, 65% to 90% being singletons, with the ten largest covering 9.5% to 13%. The sample taken for sequencing was peripheral blood. These receptors all come from a human donor in a cohort sampled during active COVID-19. The CDR3 runs from the conserved cysteine through the conserved F or W. Each record gives: V gene, D gene, J gene, clone size, CDR3 protein, CDR3 DNA. D genes are given only for firm matches. Size values are once, few and many counts, or a class for expanded clones, and some rows have none.

TRBV28,NA,TRBJ2-1,NA,CASSLLAGTGSSYNEQFF,TGTGCCAGCAGTTTATTGGCAGGGACCGGGAGCTCCTACAATGAGCAGTTCTTC
TRBV6-1,TRBD1,TRBJ1-1,few,CASSDDRGWDNTEAFF,TGTGCCAGCAGTGACGACAGGGGATGGGATAACACTGAAGCTTTCTTT
TRBV5-4,NA,TRBJ2-7,once,CASSLKGGNEQYF,TGTGCCAGCAGCCTAAAGGGGGGGAACGAGCAGTACTTC
TRBV7-2,NA,TRBJ2-7,NA,CASSLRLVPYEQYF,TGTGCCAGCAGCTTACGCCTAGTCCCCTACGAGCAGTACTTC
TRBV7-7,NA,TRBJ2-6,NA,CASSLGGVGANVLTF,TGTGCTAGCAGCTTAGGGGGAGTCGGGGCCAACGTCCTGACTTTC
TRBV19,NA,TRBJ1-1,NA,CASSEALNTEAFF,TGTGCCAGTAGTGAGGCCCTCAACACTGAAGCTTTCTTT
TRBV28,NA,TRBJ1-5,few,CASSLFGQPQHF,TGTGCCAGCAGTTTGTTCGGTCAGCCCCAGCATTTT
TRBV18,NA,TRBJ2-3,NA,CASSPPGTGGDTQYF,TGTGCCAGCTCACCACCGGGGACTGGCGGGGATACGCAGTATTTT
TRBV5-1,TRBD1,TRBJ2-5,NA,CASSLQGARQETQYF,TGCGCCAGCAGCTTACAGGGGGCGAGACAAGAGACCCAGTACTTC
TRBV11-2,NA,TRBJ2-1,NA,CASSPRLNEQFF,TGTGCCAGCAGCCCCCGACTAAATGAGCAGTTCTTC
TRBV2,NA,TRBJ2-5,NA,CAFQGTGETQYF,TGTGCCTTTCAGGGGACCGGAGAGACCCAGTACTTC
TRBV11-2,TRBD1,TRBJ1-1,once,CASSPVAGQGFEAFF,TGTGCCAGCAGCCCCGTGGCGGGACAGGGTTTTGAAGCTTTCTTT
TRBV15,TRBD2,TRBJ2-1,few,CATSTLAGGMVAYNEQFF,TGTGCCACCAGCACCCTAGCGGGAGGGATGGTCGCCTACAATGAGCAGTTCTTC
TRBV9,TRBD2,TRBJ2-1,NA,CASSLGSGREDYNEQFF,TGTGCCAGCAGCCTTGGGAGCGGGAGGGAAGACTACAATGAGCAGTTCTTC
TRBV18,TRBD1,TRBJ1-5,large,CASSQTTGVGQPQHF,TGTGCCAGCTCCCAGACGACAGGGGTCGGTCAGCCCCAGCATTTT
TRBV29-1,TRBD1,TRBJ2-7,NA,CSVGQGFVDEQYF,TGCAGCGTTGGACAGGGGTTCGTGGACGAGCAGTACTTC